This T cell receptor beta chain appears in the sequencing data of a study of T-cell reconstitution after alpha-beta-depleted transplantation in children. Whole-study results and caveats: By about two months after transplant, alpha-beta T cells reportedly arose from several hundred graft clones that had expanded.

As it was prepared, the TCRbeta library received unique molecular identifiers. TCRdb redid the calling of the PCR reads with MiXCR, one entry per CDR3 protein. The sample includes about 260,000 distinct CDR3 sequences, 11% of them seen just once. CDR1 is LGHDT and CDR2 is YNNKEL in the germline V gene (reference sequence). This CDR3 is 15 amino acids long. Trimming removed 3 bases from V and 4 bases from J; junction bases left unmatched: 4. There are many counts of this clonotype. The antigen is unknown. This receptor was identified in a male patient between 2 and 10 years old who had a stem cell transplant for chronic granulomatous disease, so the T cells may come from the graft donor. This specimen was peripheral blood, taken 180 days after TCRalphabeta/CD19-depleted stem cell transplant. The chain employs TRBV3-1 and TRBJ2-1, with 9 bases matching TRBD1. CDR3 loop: CASSHVQGAYNEQFF. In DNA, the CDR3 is TGTGCCAGCAGCCACGTACAGGGGGCTTACAATGAGCAGTTCTTC.